The sequence of this T cell receptor (beta chain) was determined in a study of OX40 agonist ivuxolimab in advanced cancers. About the study: Recorded diagnoses for dose-escalation patients were hepatocellular carcinoma, melanoma, renal cell or head and neck cancer. Study observations and caveats: In general, CD8+ T cells held more expanded clones than CD4+ did, on average.

Profiled with immunoSEQ multiplex PCR; TCRdb holds only in-frame clones, not every one. The top ten hold less than 0.2% of the sample, which has approximately 99,000 clones, approximately 94% seen once. Concerning this clone itself: Its matching antigen is unknown.

The receptor was isolated from an adult with an advanced solid tumor such as melanoma, head and neck, liver or kidney cancer. The material sequenced was CD4+ or CD8+ T cells sorted from blood, taken in a trial of the OX40 agonist ivuxolimab.

The CDR3 is CASRVGNLGEKLFF. DNA of the CDR3: TGTGCCAGCAGGGTGGGGAACCTGGGGGAAAAACTGTTTTTT. The chain recombines TRBV6-5 with TRBJ1-4; no definite D call. In germline, CDR1 is MNHEY, CDR2 SVGAGI. This CDR3 has 14 amino acids. With 6 bases removed from V and 8 bases from J, the gap between germline ends came to 16 bases.